Listed below are T cell receptor beta chains from one sample, sequenced in a study of T cell responses to AZD1222 COVID-19 vaccine. The repertoire was sequenced with immunoSEQ multiplex PCR; TCRdb's copy has only in-frame clones and lacks some. This table holds approximately 160,000 clones, approximately 94% found once. The starting material was peripheral blood, obtained 28 days after the second AZD1222 dose. The origin of the receptors is an adult who received the AZD1222 COVID-19 vaccine. CDR3s include the opening cysteine and the closing phenylalanine or tryptophan. The order of the fields is J gene, clone size, V gene, D gene, CDR3 DNA, CDR3 protein. The D gene is left open where the match is weak. The listing skips clone size in some rows; elsewhere it reads once, few, many or a size class.

>TRBJ1-5|once|TRBV28|-
TGTGCCAGCAGTTTAAGTGGGTTGTCGAGGCAGCCCCAGCATTTT
CASSLSGLSRQPQHF
>TRBJ2-3|-|TRBV20-1|-
TGCAGTGCTCACAGGGTAGATACGCAGTATTTT
CSAHRVDTQYF
>TRBJ2-7|once|TRBV11-2|-
TGTGCCAGCAGTTTCGAGGAAAATGAGCAGTACTTC
CASSFEENEQYF
>TRBJ2-7|few|TRBV11-2|-
TGTGCCAGCAGCTCCCCGACCGTCCCCTACGAGCAGTACTTC
CASSSPTVPYEQYF
>TRBJ2-5|-|TRBV18|-
TGTGCCAGCTCACCAAGGGAAGAGACCCAGTACTTC
CASSPREETQYF
>TRBJ1-3|-|TRBV6-5|TRBD1
TGTGCCAGCAGTCCTACAGGGGCTGGAAACACCATATATTTT
CASSPTGAGNTIYF
>TRBJ2-2|once|TRBV10-1|-
TGCGCCAGCAGTTGGAACCACCCGAACACCGGGGAGCTGTTTTTT
CASSWNHPNTGELFF
>TRBJ1-2|-|TRBV7-2|-
TGTGCCAGCAGCTTAGGACAGTGGGACGGCTACACCTTC
CASSLGQWDGYTF
>TRBJ1-2|-|TRBV5-1|-
TGCGCCAGCAGCTTGGGTGTGGGGGCGCCGCGTGGCTACACCTTC
CASSLGVGAPRGYTF
>TRBJ2-7|-|TRBV19|-
TGTGCCAGTAGTATTGCGGGTTTATACGAGCAGTACTTC
CASSIAGLYEQYF
>TRBJ2-7|-|TRBV6-5|TRBD1
TGTGCCAGCAGAATTCGGGACAGGGGCTACGAGCAGTACTTC
CASRIRDRGYEQYF
>TRBJ1-5|once|TRBV2|-
TGTGCCAGCAGTCCGTTCGAGGATGAAGCCCAGCATTTT
CASSPFEDEAQHF
>TRBJ2-5|-|TRBV28|-
TGTGCCAGCAGCCCCGGGGTGTCAGGCGCCCAAGAGACCCAGTACTTC
CASSPGVSGAQETQYF
>TRBJ1-4|-|TRBV10-1|-
TGCGCCAGCAGTGAGCCGACAGTTGCAACTAATGAAAAACTGTTTTTT
CASSEPTVATNEKLFF
>TRBJ2-7|few|TRBV6-5|-
TGTGCCAGCAGCCTCGTGGCCCTCGCCTACGAGCAGTACTTC
CASSLVALAYEQYF
>TRBJ1-5|-|TRBV2|-
TGTGCCAGCAGCGCCAAAGGGAATCAGCCCCAGCATTTT
CASSAKGNQPQHF
>TRBJ2-2|-|TRBV11-2|-
TGTGCCAGCAGACGACCGGGACTCTCGAACACCGGGGAGCTGTTTTTT
CASRRPGLSNTGELFF
>TRBJ2-2|-|TRBV3-1/TRBV3-2|TRBD1
TGTGCCAGCAGCCTCCAGGGGGGACAGGGGAAGGCCGGGGAGCTGTTTTTT
CASSLQGGQGKAGELFF
>TRBJ2-3|once|TRBV14|-
TGTGCCAGCAGCCAAGATCCGGAGGGAACCACAGATACGCAGTATTTT
CASSQDPEGTTDTQYF
>TRBJ1-2|-|TRBV2|TRBD1
TGTGCCAGCAGTGTTACCGGGACAGGGGAGGGCTACACCTTC
CASSVTGTGEGYTF
>TRBJ2-1|-|TRBV27|-
TGTGCCAGCAGTTTATACCGGACCACAAGCCGCAATGAGCAGTTCTTC
CASSLYRTTSRNEQFF
>TRBJ1-5|-|TRBV2|TRBD1
TGTGCCAGCAGGGGACAGGACAATCAGCCTCAGCATTTT
CASRGQDNQPQHF
>TRBJ2-2|-|TRBV7-3|-
TGTGCCAGCAGTCCCTGGTCAAACCTGAACACCGGGGAGCTGTTTTTT
CASSPWSNLNTGELFF
>TRBJ1-2|-|TRBV5-1|-
TGCGCCAGCAGCTTAAGGGGAGATGATGGCTACACCTTC
CASSLRGDDGYTF
>TRBJ2-1|-|TRBV4-1|TRBD2
TGCGCCAGCAGCCAACCTTTGCGGGAGGGCCGCGACAATGAGCAGTTCTTC
CASSQPLREGRDNEQFF
>TRBJ2-1|-|TRBV12-3/TRBV12-4|-
TGTGCCAGCAGTTTAGCCGACAATGAGCAGTTCTTC
CASSLADNEQFF
>TRBJ1-1|-|TRBV7-2|-
TGTGCCAGCAGCTTTCAGACAGGTCTGAACACTGAAGCTTTCTTT
CASSFQTGLNTEAFF
>TRBJ1-5|-|TRBV12-3/TRBV12-4|-
TGTGCCAGCAGTTCCCCGAATCAGCCCCAGCATTTT
CASSSPNQPQHF
>TRBJ2-1|-|TRBV11-2|-
TGTGCCAGCAGCTTAGATAACGGACCGAATGAGCAGTTCTTC
CASSLDNGPNEQFF
>TRBJ1-2|-|TRBV29-1|TRBD1
TGCAGCGTTGAGGAGGGGCAGGGGGCAGGCTATGGCTACACCTTC
CSVEEGQGAGYGYTF
>TRBJ2-4|-|TRBV14|-
TGTGCCAGCAGCCAAGCTTCCTCCGTTGGGATCAAAAACATTCAGTACTTC
CASSQASSVGIKNIQYF
>TRBJ1-3|-|TRBV5-8|-
TGTGCCAGCAGCTTCGAGGGAAACTCTGGAAACACCATATATTTT
CASSFEGNSGNTIYF
>TRBJ2-2|-|TRBV7-8|-
TGTGCCAGCAGCACACGGGACTTGCCCTCAAACATTTACACCGGGGAGCTGTTTTTT
CASSTRDLPSNIYTGELFF
>TRBJ1-2|-|TRBV6-4|-
TGTGCCAGCAGTGACTCTGGAAGGGGAGGCGGCTACACCTTC
CASSDSGRGGGYTF
>TRBJ1-5|-|TRBV2|-
TGTGCCAGCAGGGGTGGGGATCAGCCCCAGCATTTT
CASRGGDQPQHF
>TRBJ2-1|-|TRBV27|-
TGTGCCAGCAGTTTATGGTGGGATAATGAGCAGTTCTTC
CASSLWWDNEQFF
>TRBJ2-7|-|TRBV10-3|-
TGTGCCATCCAACTACAGAGCTCCTACGAGCAGTACTTC
CAIQLQSSYEQYF
>TRBJ2-3|-|TRBV7-2|-
TGTGCCAGCAGCTTAGGGACCATGACAGATACGCAGTATTTT
CASSLGTMTDTQYF
>TRBJ2-3|-|TRBV29-1|TRBD2
TGCAGCGTTTCTAAACTCAGCGGGAGGGGAAGCACAGATACGCAGTATTTT
CSVSKLSGRGSTDTQYF
>TRBJ2-3|-|TRBV18|TRBD2
TGTGCCAGCTCACCTAAAGCGGGGAGGGGTCGACCGGGAGATACGCAGTATTTT
CASSPKAGRGRPGDTQYF
>TRBJ2-1|-|TRBV4-1|TRBD2
TGCGCCAGCAGCAAAGTTTGGCTAGCGGAGACCTACAATGAGCAGTTCTTC
CASSKVWLAETYNEQFF
>TRBJ2-7|-|TRBV2|TRBD2
TGTGCCAGCACGAAGCGGGGCTCCTACGAGCAGTACTTC
CASTKRGSYEQYF
>TRBJ1-2|-|TRBV5-1|TRBD1
TGCGCCAGCAGCTCGGACAGGGAATATGGTGGCTACACCTTC
CASSSDREYGGYTF
>TRBJ2-2|once|TRBV7-6|TRBD1
TGTGCCAGCAGCCAGGGACAGTCGAACACCGGGGAGCTGTTTTTT
CASSQGQSNTGELFF
>TRBJ1-6|-|TRBV27|-
TGTGCCAGCAGATCCACAAGTTATAATTCACCCCTCCACTTT
CASRSTSYNSPLHF
>TRBJ2-6|-|TRBV19|-
TGTGCCAGTAGTATAGAAGGGGCTGGGGCCAACGTCCTGACTTTC
CASSIEGAGANVLTF